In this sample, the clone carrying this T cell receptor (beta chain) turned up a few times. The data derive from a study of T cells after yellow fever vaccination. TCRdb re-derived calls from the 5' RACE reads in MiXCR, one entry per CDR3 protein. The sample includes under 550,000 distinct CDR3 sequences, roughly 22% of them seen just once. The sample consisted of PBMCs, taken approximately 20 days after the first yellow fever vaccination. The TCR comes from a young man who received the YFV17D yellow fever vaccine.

Here the CDR3 reads CASEQGSNTEAFF. For the CDR3, the DNA is TGTGCCAGCGAACAGGGTTCGAACACTGAAGCTTTCTTT. The chain couples TRBV6-5 to TRBJ1-1; TRBD1 is a possible D gene (6 bases). The V gene lost 8 bases and the J gene lost 1 base, with 11 bases spanning the gap. CDR3 length equals 13 residues. The germline gives CDR1 MNHEY, CDR2 SVGAGI.